One and the same sample provided the 15 T cell receptor beta chains below, sequenced in a study of T-cell reconstitution after alpha-beta-depleted transplantation in children. Unique molecular identifiers were used to barcode this TCRbeta library. TCRdb independently ran MiXCR on the PCR reads; one entry per CDR3 protein. The table lists about 100,000 distinct CDR3 sequences, 5% to 6% of them singletons, with about 6% in the top ten. Sequencing was performed on PBMCs, mostly from graft donor cells, taken 60 days after TCRalphabeta/CD19-depleted stem cell transplant. The receptors were gathered from a female patient between 2 and 15 years old who had a stem cell transplant for Fanconi anemia, so the T cells may come from the graft donor.

V and J are TRBV20-1 and TRBJ2-7; 7 bases fit TRBD2. There are 14 residues in the CDR3. The germline V gene has CDR1 DFQATT and CDR2 SNEGSKA (reference sequence). Germline trimming cut 6 bases from V and 6 bases from J; bases unmatched to any gene: 14. The CDR3 sequence is CSASGTPGGGEQYF. The CDR3 bases are TGCAGTGCCTCCGGGACCCCGGGGGGTGGCGAGCAGTACTTC.

This clonotype was counted many times. The rearrangement uses TRBV20-1 and TRBJ2-5; 15 bases fit TRBD2. The V gene end was trimmed by 1 base and the J gene end by 5 bases; junction bases not matched to a gene: 8. Germline lookup yields CDR1 DFQATT and CDR2 SNEGSKA (reference sequence). The CDR3 has 17 amino acids. CDR3 residues: CSARAGTSGRNPETQYF. The DNA of the CDR3 is TGCAGTGCTAGAGCGGGGACTAGCGGGAGGAATCCGGAGACCCAGTACTTC.

V and J are TRBV3-1 and TRBJ2-3, with 9 bases lining up with TRBD2. CDR1 LGHDT and CDR2 YNNKEL come from the germline V gene (reference sequence). Unmatched junction bases numbered 17, after V lost 8 bases and J lost 2 bases. The CDR3 runs to 18 residues. CDR3 amino acids: CASCPLAGLIIFTDTQYF. CDR3 coding DNA: TGTGCCAGCTGTCCACTAGCGGGCCTAATCATCTTCACAGATACGCAGTATTTT.

This clonotype was observed many times. This chain links TRBV28 with TRBJ2-7; 9 nucleotides match TRBD1. This CDR3 region has 14 residues. V lost 11 bases, J lost 1 base, and 9 bases stayed unmatched. Germline V gives CDR1 MDHEN, CDR2 SYDVKM. The CDR3 protein is CAHKRGQGSYEQYF. The DNA of the CDR3 is TGTGCCCACAAGCGAGGACAGGGGTCCTACGAGCAGTACTTC.

This clonotype was observed many times. The chain uses TRBV5-1 and TRBJ2-7; D gene uncertain. This CDR3 region has 14 residues. Per the germline V gene, CDR1 is SGHRS and CDR2 is YFSETQ. Trimming took off 1 base at V and 4 bases at J, with 12 bases between the two ends. Here the CDR3 reads CASSLLSRSYEQYF. The CDR3 bases are TGCGCCAGCAGCTTGCTGTCAAGGTCTTACGAGCAGTACTTC. The variable domain in full, completed from reference TRBV5-1 and TRBJ2-7, reads KAGVTQTPRYLIKTRGQQVTLSCSPISGHRSVSWYQQTPGQGLQFLFEYFSETQRNKGNFPGRFSGRQFSNSRSEMNVSTLELGDSALYLCASSLLSRSYEQYFGPGTRLTVT.

Ten or more counts support this clonotype. The genes are TRBV12-3 or TRBV12-4 and TRBJ2-7, with D perhaps matching TRBD1 (5 bases). The CDR3 runs 13 residues. Trimming left V 1 base short and J 3 bases short, with 7 bases between. The CDR3 loop reads CASSLDGHYEQYF. The DNA of the CDR3 is TGTGCCAGCAGTTTAGACGGACACTACGAGCAGTACTTC.

This clonotype was observed at least ten times. The rearrangement links TRBV4-2 to TRBJ2-1; 7 bases map to TRBD2. V was pared by 4 bases and J by 0 bases, with 9 bases of the junction left unmatched. Germline V gives CDR1 LGHNA, CDR2 YNFKEQ. This CDR3 region has 17 residues. The CDR3 coding sequence is TGTGCCAGCAGCCTACCTCAAGCGGGGAGCTCCTACAATGAGCAGTTCTTC. This gives the protein CASSLPQAGSSYNEQFF.

This clonotype has a count of ten or more. The chain uses TRBV5-6 and TRBJ2-7; 9 nucleotides agree with TRBD2. Unmatched junction bases numbered 8, after V lost 3 bases and J lost 4 bases. Germline V gives CDR1 SGHDT, CDR2 YYEEEE. This CDR3 contains 15 residues. DNA of the CDR3: TGTGCCAGCAGCTCTGCGGGGGGGTATAAGTACGAGCAGTACTTC. Translated: CASSSAGGYKYEQYF.

This sequence joins TRBV5-1 and TRBJ2-7; the D gene is possibly TRBD1 (6 bases). V was pared by 4 bases and J by 0 bases, with 17 bases between. This CDR3 has 16 amino acids. The germline V gene has CDR1 SGHRS and CDR2 YFSETQ. In nucleotides, the CDR3 is TGCGCCAGCAGCATAGACACGGGACATTTCTCCTACGAGCAGTACTTC. This gives the protein CASSIDTGHFSYEQYF.

This clonotype occurred many times. The rearrangement links TRBV12-3 or TRBV12-4 to TRBJ2-3; D perhaps matches TRBD2 (5 bases). Between the trimmed V and J ends, which lost 5 bases and 3 bases, there was a span of 21 bases. The CDR3 runs to 17 residues. The CDR3 bases are TGTGCCAGCAGTGCGGACCTCGGACTTGCCCGAACAGATACGCAGTATTTT. Protein sequence: CASSADLGLARTDTQYF.

This clonotype appeared many times. This CDR3 reads CASSLGFDVNNEQFF. The CDR3 bases are TGTGCCAGCAGCTTAGGGTTCGACGTCAACAATGAGCAGTTCTTC. The V and J genes are TRBV11-3 and TRBJ2-1; D uncertain. This CDR3 has 15 residues. The V gene's germline CDR1 is SGHNT and CDR2 YENEEA. V lost 1 base, J lost 5 bases, and 12 bases lay in between.

This clonotype was counted a few times. The V and J genes are TRBV5-6 and TRBJ1-3, with a weak D call TRBD1 (6 bases). The CDR3 has 16 amino acids. Trimming pared 2 bases from V and 4 bases from J, leaving 16 bases between. Germline V lookup: CDR1 SGHDT, CDR2 YYEEEE. CDR3 sequence (DNA): TGTGCCAGCAGCTTAAGAACGAACAGGGCCGGAAACACCATATATTTT. Its translation: CASSLRTNRAGNTIYF.

V usage is TRBV15 and J usage is TRBJ1-1; 11 nucleotides match TRBD1. CDR1 LNHNV and CDR2 YYDKDF come from the germline V gene (reference sequence). The junction had 1 base not matched to a gene; V was cut back by 3 bases and J by 4 bases. The CDR3 covers 14 residues. The CDR3 bases are TGTGCCACCAGCAGCGGACAGGGGGCCACTGAAGCTTTCTTT. This gives the protein CATSSGQGATEAFF.

This clonotype was seen only a few times. The V call is TRBV12-3 or TRBV12-4, the J call TRBJ1-1, with D uncertain. There are 14 residues in the CDR3. The ends were cut back, 6 bases at V and 4 bases at J, with 15 bases in the middle. The CDR3 protein is CASRNEGEVTEAFF. In DNA, the CDR3 is TGTGCCAGCAGAAACGAGGGAGAGGTCACTGAAGCTTTCTTT.

There are many counts of this clonotype. The rearrangement links TRBV10-3 to TRBJ2-7, with TRBD1 matching 7 bases. The CDR3 contains 14 residues. V gave up 7 bases and J gave up 5 bases; unmatched junction bases: 11. Germline CDR1 and CDR2: ENHRY and SYGVKD. As DNA, the CDR3 is TGTGCCATCATGAGGGGGCAACCCTACCACGAGCAGTACTTC. It encodes CAIMRGQPYHEQYF.